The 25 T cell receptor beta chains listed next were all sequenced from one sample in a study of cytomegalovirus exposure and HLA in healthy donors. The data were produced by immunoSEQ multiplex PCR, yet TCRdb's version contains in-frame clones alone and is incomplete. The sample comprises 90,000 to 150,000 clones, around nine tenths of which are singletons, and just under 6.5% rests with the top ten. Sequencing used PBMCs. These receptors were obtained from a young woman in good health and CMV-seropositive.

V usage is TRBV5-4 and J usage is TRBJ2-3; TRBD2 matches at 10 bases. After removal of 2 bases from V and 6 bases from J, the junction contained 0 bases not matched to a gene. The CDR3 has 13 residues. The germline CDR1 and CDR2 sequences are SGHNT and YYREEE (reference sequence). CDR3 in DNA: TGTGCCAGCAGCTTAGCGGGGGGGGATACGCAGTATTTT. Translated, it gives CASSLAGGDTQYF.

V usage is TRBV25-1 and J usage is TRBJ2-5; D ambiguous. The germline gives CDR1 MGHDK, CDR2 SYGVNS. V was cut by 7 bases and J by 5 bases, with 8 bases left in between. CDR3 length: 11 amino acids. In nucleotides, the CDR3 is TGTGCCAGCAATATCTCGGAGACCCAGTACTTC. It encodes CASNISETQYF.

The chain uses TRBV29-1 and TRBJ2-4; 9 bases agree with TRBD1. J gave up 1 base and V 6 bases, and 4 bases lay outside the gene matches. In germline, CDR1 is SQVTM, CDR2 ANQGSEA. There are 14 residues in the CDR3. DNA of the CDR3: TGCAGCGTCCGGACAGGGGCCGCCAAAAACATTCAGTACTTC. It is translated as CSVRTGAAKNIQYF.

In nucleotides, the CDR3 is TGTGCCAGCAGTCCGCCCACAGGGTGGGATAATTCACCCCTCCACTTT. This codes for CASSPPTGWDNSPLHF. V is TRBV7-9 and J is TRBJ1-6, with D perhaps TRBD1 (6 bases). This CDR3 is 16 amino acids long. The V and J ends lost 6 bases and 5 bases respectively, with 17 bases between them. Germline V lookup: CDR1 SEHNR, CDR2 FQNEAQ (reference sequence).

This CDR3 reads CSAAHRGPGTEAFF. The CDR3 region has the DNA TGCAGCGCCGCACACAGGGGTCCGGGCACTGAAGCTTTCTTT. The chain carries TRBV29-1 and TRBJ1-1, with TRBD1 matching 7 bases. The trim removed 7 bases at V and 4 bases at J, leaving 12 bases unmatched. Germline-derived CDR1 and CDR2 are SQVTM and ANQGSEA. This CDR3 has 14 residues.

The DNA of the CDR3 is TGCGCCAGCAGCCAAGATTATCGGGGTACCCGAAACACCATATATTTT. It yields the protein CASSQDYRGTRNTIYF. This chain uses TRBV4-3 with TRBJ1-3; D gene ambiguous. Germline V CDR1 and CDR2: LGHNA, YSLEER. Trimming stripped 0 bases from V and 5 bases from J, with 14 bases between. The CDR3 contains 16 residues.

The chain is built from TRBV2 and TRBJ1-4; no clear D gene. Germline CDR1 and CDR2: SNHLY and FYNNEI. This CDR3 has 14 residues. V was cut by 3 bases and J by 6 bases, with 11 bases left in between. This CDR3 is CASSERVRDEKLFF. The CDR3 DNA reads TGTGCCAGCAGTGAGAGGGTCAGAGATGAAAAACTGTTTTTT.

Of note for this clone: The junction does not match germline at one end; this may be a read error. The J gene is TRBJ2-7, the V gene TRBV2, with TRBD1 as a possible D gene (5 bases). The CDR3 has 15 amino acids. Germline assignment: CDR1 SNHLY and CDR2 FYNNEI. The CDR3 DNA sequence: TGTGCCAGTATCCTCGGCCTAGGGGCTAATGGAGAGCGGTACTTC. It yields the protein CASILGLGANGERYF. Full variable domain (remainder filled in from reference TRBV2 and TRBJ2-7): EPEVTQTPSHQVTQMGQEVILRCVPISNHLYFYWYRQILGQKVEFLVSFYNNEISEKSEIFDDQFSVERPDGSNFTLKIRSTKLEDSAMYFCASILGLGANGERYFGPGTRLTVT.

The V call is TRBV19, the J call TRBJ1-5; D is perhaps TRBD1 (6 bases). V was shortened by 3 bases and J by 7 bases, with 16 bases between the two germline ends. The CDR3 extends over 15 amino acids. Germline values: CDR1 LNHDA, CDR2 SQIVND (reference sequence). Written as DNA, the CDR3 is TGTGCCAGTAGTATCCCGGGGGGCTCGGTCCAGCCCCAGCATTTT. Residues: CASSIPGGSVQPQHF.

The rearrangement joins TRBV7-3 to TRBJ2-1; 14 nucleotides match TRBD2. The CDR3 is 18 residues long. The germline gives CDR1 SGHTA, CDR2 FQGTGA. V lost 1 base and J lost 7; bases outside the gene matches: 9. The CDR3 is CASSLRPPRTSGRNEQFF. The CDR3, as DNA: TGTGCCAGCAGCTTAAGGCCCCCCAGGACTAGCGGGAGGAATGAGCAGTTCTTC.

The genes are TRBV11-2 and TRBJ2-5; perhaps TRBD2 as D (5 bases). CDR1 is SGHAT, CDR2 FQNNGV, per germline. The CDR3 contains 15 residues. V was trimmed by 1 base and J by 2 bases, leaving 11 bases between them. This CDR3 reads CASSLAPGVQETQYF. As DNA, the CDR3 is TGTGCCAGCAGCTTAGCCCCCGGGGTACAAGAGACCCAGTACTTC.

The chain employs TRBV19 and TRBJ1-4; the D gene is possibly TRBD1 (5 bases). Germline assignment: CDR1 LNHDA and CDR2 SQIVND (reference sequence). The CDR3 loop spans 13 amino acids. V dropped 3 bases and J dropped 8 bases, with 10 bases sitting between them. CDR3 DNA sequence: TGTGCCAGTAGTATCGGCTCAGGGGAAAAACTGTTTTTT. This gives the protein CASSIGSGEKLFF.

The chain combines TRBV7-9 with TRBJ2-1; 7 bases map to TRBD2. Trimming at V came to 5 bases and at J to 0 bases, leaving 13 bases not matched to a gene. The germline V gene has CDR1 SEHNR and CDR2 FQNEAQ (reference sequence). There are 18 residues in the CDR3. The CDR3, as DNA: TGTGCCAGCAGCCTCATCCCAAGACTAGCCCGCTCCTACAATGAGCAGTTCTTC. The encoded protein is CASSLIPRLARSYNEQFF.

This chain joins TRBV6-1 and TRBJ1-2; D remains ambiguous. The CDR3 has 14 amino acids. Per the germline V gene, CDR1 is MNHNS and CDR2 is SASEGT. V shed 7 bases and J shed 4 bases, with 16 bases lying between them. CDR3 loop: CASTPLSSSYGYTF. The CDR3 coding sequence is TGTGCCAGCACCCCACTAAGTTCTTCCTATGGCTACACCTTC.

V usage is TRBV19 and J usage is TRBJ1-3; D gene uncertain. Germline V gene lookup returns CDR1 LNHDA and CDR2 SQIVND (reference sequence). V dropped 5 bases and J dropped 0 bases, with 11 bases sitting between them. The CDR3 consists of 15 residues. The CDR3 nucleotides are TGTGCCAGTAGTGCCCTCGTGAGCTCTGGAAACACCATATATTTT. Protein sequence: CASSALVSSGNTIYF.

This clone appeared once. This chain's CDR3 is CASSWTSGASYNEQFF. The CDR3 DNA reads as TGTGCCAGCAGCTGGACTAGCGGGGCCTCCTACAATGAGCAGTTCTTC. The V and J genes are TRBV7-9 and TRBJ2-1, with TRBD2 matching 12 bases. V was clipped by 4 bases and J by 0 bases; unmatched bases: 1. Germline assignment: CDR1 SEHNR and CDR2 FQNEAQ (reference sequence). This CDR3 is built from 16 residues.

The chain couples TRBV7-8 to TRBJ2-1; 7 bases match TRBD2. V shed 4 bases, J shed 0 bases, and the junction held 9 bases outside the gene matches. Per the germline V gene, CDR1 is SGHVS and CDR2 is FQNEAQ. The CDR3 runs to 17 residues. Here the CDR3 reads CASSSRLGGSSYNEQFF. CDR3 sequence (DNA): TGTGCCAGCAGCTCCCGCCTAGGCGGGAGCTCCTACAATGAGCAGTTCTTC.

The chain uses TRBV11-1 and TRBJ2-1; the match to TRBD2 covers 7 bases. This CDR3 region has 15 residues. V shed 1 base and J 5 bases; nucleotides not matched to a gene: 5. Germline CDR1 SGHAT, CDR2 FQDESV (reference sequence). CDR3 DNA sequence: TGTGCCAGCAGCTTAGATGGTCTAGCGGACAATGAGCAGTTCTTC. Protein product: CASSLDGLADNEQFF.

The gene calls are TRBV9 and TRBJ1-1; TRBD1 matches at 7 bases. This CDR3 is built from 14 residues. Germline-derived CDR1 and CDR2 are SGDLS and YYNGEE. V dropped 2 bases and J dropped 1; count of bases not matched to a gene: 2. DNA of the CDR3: TGTGCCAGCAGCGTTACAGGGGAGAACACTGAAGCTTTCTTT. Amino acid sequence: CASSVTGENTEAFF. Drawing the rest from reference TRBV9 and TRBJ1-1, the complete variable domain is DSGVTQTPKHLITATGQRVTLRCSPRSGDLSVYWYQQSLDQGLQFLIQYYNGEERAKGNILERFSAQQFPDLHSELNLSSLELGDSALYFCASSVTGENTEAFFGQGTRLTVV.

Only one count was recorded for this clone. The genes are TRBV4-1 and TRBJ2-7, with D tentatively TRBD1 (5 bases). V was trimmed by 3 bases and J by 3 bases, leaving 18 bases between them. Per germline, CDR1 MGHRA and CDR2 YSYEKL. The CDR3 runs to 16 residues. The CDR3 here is CASSQAWGTGNYEQYF. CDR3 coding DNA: TGCGCCAGCAGCCAGGCCTGGGGCACAGGAAACTACGAGCAGTACTTC.

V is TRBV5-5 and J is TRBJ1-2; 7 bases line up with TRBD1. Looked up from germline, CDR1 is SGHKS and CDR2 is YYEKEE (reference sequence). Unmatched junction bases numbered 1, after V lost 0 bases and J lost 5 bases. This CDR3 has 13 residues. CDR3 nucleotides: TGTGCCAGCAGCTTGGGGACAGGTTATGGCTACACCTTC. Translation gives CASSLGTGYGYTF.

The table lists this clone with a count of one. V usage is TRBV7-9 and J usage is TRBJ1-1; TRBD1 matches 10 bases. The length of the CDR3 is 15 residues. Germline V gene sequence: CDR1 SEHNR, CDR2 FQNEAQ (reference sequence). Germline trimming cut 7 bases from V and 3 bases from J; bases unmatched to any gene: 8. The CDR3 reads CASIAPGTGDTEAFF. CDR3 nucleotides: TGTGCCAGCATTGCCCCCGGGACAGGGGACACTGAAGCTTTCTTT.

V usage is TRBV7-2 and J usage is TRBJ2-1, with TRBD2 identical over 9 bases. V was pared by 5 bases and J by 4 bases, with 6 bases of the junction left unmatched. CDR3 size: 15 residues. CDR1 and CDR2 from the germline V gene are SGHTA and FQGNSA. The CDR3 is CASSKAGGGYNEQFF. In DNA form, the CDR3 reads TGTGCCAGCAGCAAAGCGGGAGGAGGGTACAATGAGCAGTTCTTC.

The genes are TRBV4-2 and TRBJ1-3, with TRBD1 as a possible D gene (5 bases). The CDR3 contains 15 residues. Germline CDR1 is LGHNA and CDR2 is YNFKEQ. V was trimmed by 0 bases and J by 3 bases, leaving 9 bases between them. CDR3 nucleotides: TGTGCCAGCAGCCAAGAACCGGGGGTTGGAAACACCATATATTTT. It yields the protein CASSQEPGVGNTIYF.

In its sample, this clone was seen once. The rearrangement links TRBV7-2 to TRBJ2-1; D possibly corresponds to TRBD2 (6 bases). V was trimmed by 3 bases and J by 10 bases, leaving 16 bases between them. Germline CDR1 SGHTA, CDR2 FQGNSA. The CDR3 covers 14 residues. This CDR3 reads CASSFLRELGEQFF. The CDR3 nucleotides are TGTGCCAGCAGCTTCTTACGGGAGCTCGGAGAGCAGTTCTTC.